This entry concerns a single TCR beta chain. Antigen: not known. For the second PCR, which ran for roughly 7 to 11 cycles, a sample-barcoded 5' primer and a J-beta primer mix were used. MiXCR, applied by TCRdb to the 5' RACE reads, yields one record per CDR3 protein. The sample contains more than 700,000 distinct CDR3 sequences, around half of which appear only once. This CDR3 has 15 amino acids. Germline values: CDR1 SGHDN, CDR2 FVKESK. The data derive from a study of blood T cells in healthy people across ages. Study conclusions and caveats: Compared with aged donors, long-lived donors showed fewer expanded clones, suggesting selection.

Donation came from healthy Caucasian individuals in Russia who were aged about 6 to 95. The authors drew about 10 milliliters of peripheral blood from each donor. With each sample, at least 5.5 micrograms of total RNA were extracted. The source of this sequence is an elderly man in good health. The chain employs TRBV14 and TRBJ2-7; TRBD2 is a possible D gene (6 bases). The DNA end is more similar to TRBJ2-5, so the J call may be wrong. The sequenced sample consisted of blood. The CDR3 bases are TGTGCCAGCAGCCAAGAGGAGGGCATACAAGAGACCCAGTACTTC. It yields the protein CASSQEEGIQETQYF.